This T cell receptor (beta chain) was found in a study of blood T cell repertoires in COVID-19. Study-wide context: Collection of acute and convalescent COVID-19 samples took place in the United States, Italy and Spain.

Repertoires were generated with immunoSEQ multiplex PCR, while TCRdb's copy carries only in-frame clones and drops some. Found here are about 28,000 clones, about 92% of them singletons; the top ten hold around 0.86%. This receptor was taken from an older woman with COVID-19, enrolled during active disease. The specimen was peripheral blood.

DNA for the CDR3: TGCGCCAGCAGCCAAGATGCACTAGCGGGAGTGTATGAGCAGTTCTTC. It yields the protein CASSQDALAGVYEQFF. V gene TRBV4-3 combines with J gene TRBJ2-1; 11 bases are shared with TRBD2. Germline lookup yields CDR1 LGHNA and CDR2 YSLEER. The CDR3 totals 16 residues. J was trimmed by 8 bases and V by 0 bases; bases with no gene match: 6.